The rows below give T cell receptor beta chains drawn from one sample of a study of blood T cell repertoires in COVID-19. Sequenced by immunoSEQ multiplex PCR; TCRdb stores in-frame clones only, minus some. The sample lists hundreds of thousands of clones; 70% to 90% were seen once. The sample consisted of PBMCs or T cells enriched from blood (not recorded which). The source of these receptors is a man aged 25-45 years who had recovered from COVID-19. Each CDR3 is given with its conserved first and last residue. The D gene is left open where the match is weak. A clone size is listed for some rows: how often the clone was seen (once, few, many), or a class if it is expanded.

abundance,v_gene,j_gene,d_gene,CDR3nt,CDR3aa
.,TRBV30,TRBJ2-7,.,TGTGCCTGGAGTGTACAAACAGGCCCAGGATACTTC,CAWSVQTGPGYF
.,TRBV10-3,TRBJ2-7,TRBD1,TGTGCCATCGGGGGACAGCCCTACGAGCAGTACTTC,CAIGGQPYEQYF
.,TRBV3-1/TRBV3-2,TRBJ1-2,TRBD1,TGTGCCAGCAGCCAGTCCGACAGGGGTTATGGCTACACCTTC,CASSQSDRGYGYTF
.,TRBV29-1,TRBJ1-2,.,TGCAGCGTTTCTCCCGCGCTGGGCTACACCTTC,CSVSPALGYTF
.,TRBV3-1/TRBV3-2,TRBJ2-7,.,TGTGCCAGCAGCCGGGGCAGAGCCTACGAGCAGTACTTC,CASSRGRAYEQYF
.,TRBV19,TRBJ1-5,.,TGTGCCAGTAGTCCGCAGGAAGTTAGCAATCAGCCCCAGCATTTT,CASSPQEVSNQPQHF
.,TRBV15,TRBJ1-5,.,TGTGCCACCAGCAGGGGCGACACTTCTTTCCAGCCCCAGCATTTT,CATSRGDTSFQPQHF
.,TRBV3-1/TRBV3-2,TRBJ1-2,TRBD1,TGTGCCAGCAGCCAAGATCTCCGGACTACAGGGGGGGACTACACCTTC,CASSQDLRTTGGDYTF
once,TRBV5-6,TRBJ1-2,TRBD1,TGTGCCAGCAGCTTACAGGGGAGAAACTATGGCTACACCTTC,CASSLQGRNYGYTF
.,TRBV6-6,TRBJ1-2,TRBD1,TGTGCCAGCAGCATGACAGGGGGAGATGGCTACACCTTC,CASSMTGGDGYTF
few,TRBV12-5,TRBJ1-1,TRBD1,TGTGCTAGTGGTTTGGGCGGACAGGGGAGGATGAACACTGAAGCTTTCTTT,CASGLGGQGRMNTEAFF
.,TRBV11-2,TRBJ2-1,TRBD1,TGTGCCAGCAGCCCCTACAGGGGAAGCTCCTACAATGAGCAGTTCTTC,CASSPYRGSSYNEQFF
.,TRBV5-4,TRBJ2-6,TRBD1,TGTGCCAGCAGCTCAACGACAGGGGAAAGCTCTGGGGCCAACGTCCTGACTTTC,CASSSTTGESSGANVLTF
.,TRBV13,TRBJ1-3,TRBD1,TGTGCCAGCCTCACGATCCGGGACAGGGGGATGTCGGCTGGAAACACCATATATTTT,CASLTIRDRGMSAGNTIYF
once,TRBV4-1,TRBJ1-5,.,TGCGCCAGCAGCCAAGATAGTGTCTTGCGTCGACGAGGAAATCAGCCCCAGCATTTT,CASSQDSVLRRRGNQPQHF
.,TRBV24-1,TRBJ2-7,.,TGTGCCACCAGTGATTCTAGAAACTACGAGCAGTACTTC,CATSDSRNYEQYF
.,TRBV18,TRBJ2-3,.,TGTGCCAGCTCACCCCCGGGGGATACGCAGTATTTT,CASSPPGDTQYF
.,TRBV4-2,TRBJ1-2,TRBD1,TGTGCCAGCAGTGACAGGGAAGACTATGGCTACACCTTC,CASSDREDYGYTF
.,TRBV18,TRBJ2-7,.,TGTGCCAGCTCACCAACCAGGGGAACCTACGAGCAGTACTTC,CASSPTRGTYEQYF
.,TRBV19,TRBJ1-1,.,TGTGCCAGTAGTATAGAGGCAGGGGTAGGGAACACTGAAGCTTTCTTT,CASSIEAGVGNTEAFF
.,TRBV5-8,TRBJ2-5,TRBD1,TGTGCCAGCAGCTTGAGGGGGCGAGGTCTGGAGACCCAGTACTTC,CASSLRGRGLETQYF
.,TRBV18,TRBJ2-6,TRBD2,TGTGCCAGCTCGACGACCGGGACTAGCGGGGGGGCTACTGGGGCCAACGTCCTGACTTTC,CASSTTGTSGGATGANVLTF
.,TRBV6-5,TRBJ1-2,TRBD1,TGTGCCAGCAGCCTCAGGACAGGGGGCGGCTATGGCTACACCTTC,CASSLRTGGGYGYTF
.,TRBV18,TRBJ2-7,.,TGTGCCAGCTCACCCGGGGGGCGCGGGGGCTACGAGCAGTACTTC,CASSPGGRGGYEQYF
.,TRBV19,TRBJ1-6,TRBD1,TGTGCCAGTAGGCGGACAGGGGGGAATTCACCCCTCCACTTT,CASRRTGGNSPLHF
.,TRBV30,TRBJ1-3,.,TGTGCCTGGAGTAGCGGTTTTTCTGGAAACACCATATATTTT,CAWSSGFSGNTIYF